The 2 T cell receptor beta chains listed next were all sequenced from one sample in a study of CD8 T cells in ankylosing spondylitis. Their specific antigens are unknown. MiXCR, applied by TCRdb to the 5' RACE reads, yields one record per CDR3 protein. The sample has under 950,000 distinct CDR3 sequences, roughly 19% seen once. Study results and limitations: Within ankylosing spondylitis blood, a TCR beta motif made up of roughly eight highly homologous variants appeared to be characteristic.

Sequenced: blood, either unsorted or a sorted T cell fraction (not recorded which). The receptors were sampled from a male donor with ankylosing spondylitis.

This sequence joins TRBV5-1 and TRBJ2-1; D is perhaps TRBD2 (5 bases). With 4 bases removed from V and 5 bases from J, the gap between germline ends came to 10 bases. This CDR3 has 13 amino acids. Germline V CDR1 and CDR2: SGHRS, YFSETQ. For the CDR3, the DNA is TGCGCCAGCAGCGGAGACTACCACAATGAGCAGTTCTTC. Protein sequence: CASSGDYHNEQFF.

This clonotype appeared a few times. CDR3 sequence: CASSVSSEQFF. In DNA form, the CDR3 reads TGTGCCAGCAGCGTCTCGAGTGAGCAGTTCTTC. The chain has TRBV3-1 and TRBJ2-1; D is unclear. Between the trimmed V and J ends, which lost 5 bases and 9 bases, there was a span of 8 bases. The CDR3 covers 11 residues. Germline V gene data show CDR1 as LGHDT and CDR2 as YNNKEL (reference sequence).